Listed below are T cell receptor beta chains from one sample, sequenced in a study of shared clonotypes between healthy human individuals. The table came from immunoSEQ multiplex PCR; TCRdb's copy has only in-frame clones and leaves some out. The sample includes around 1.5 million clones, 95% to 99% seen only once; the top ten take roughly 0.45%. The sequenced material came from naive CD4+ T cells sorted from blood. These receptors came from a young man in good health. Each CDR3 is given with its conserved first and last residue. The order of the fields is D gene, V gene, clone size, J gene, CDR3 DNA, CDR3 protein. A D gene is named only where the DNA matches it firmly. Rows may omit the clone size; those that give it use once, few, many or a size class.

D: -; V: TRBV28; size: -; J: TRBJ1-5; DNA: TGTGCCAGCAGTCCGGGGGACGGCGTGGGGCAGCCCCAGCATTTT; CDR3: CASSPGDGVGQPQHF
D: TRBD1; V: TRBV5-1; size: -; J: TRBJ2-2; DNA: TGCGCCAGCAGCTTAGGACAGGGGGCTCGCACCGGGGAGCTGTTTTTT; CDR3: CASSLGQGARTGELFF
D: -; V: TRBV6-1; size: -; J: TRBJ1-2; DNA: TGTGCCAGCAGATCCGAGGGGTTGAGTAACGGCTACACCTTC; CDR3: CASRSEGLSNGYTF
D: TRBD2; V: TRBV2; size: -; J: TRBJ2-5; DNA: TGTGCCAGCAATCTAGCGGGAGTTAGGGAGACCCAGTACTTC; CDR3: CASNLAGVRETQYF
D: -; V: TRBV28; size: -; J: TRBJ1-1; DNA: TGTGCCAGCAGTATGAGGACCTTGGGGACTGAAGCTTTCTTT; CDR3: CASSMRTLGTEAFF
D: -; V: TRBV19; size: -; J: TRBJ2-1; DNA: TGTGCCAGTAGTGTTTCCCGAGACAGGTACTCCTACAATGAGCAGTTCTTC; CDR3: CASSVSRDRYSYNEQFF
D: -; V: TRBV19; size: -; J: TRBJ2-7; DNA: TGTGCCAGTACCCCAGGGAATCTCCTCGGGGAGCAGTACTTC; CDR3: CASTPGNLLGEQYF
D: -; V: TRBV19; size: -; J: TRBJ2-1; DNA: TGTGCCAGTAGTATAACCGGGACCCAGAATGAGCAGTTCTTC; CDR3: CASSITGTQNEQFF
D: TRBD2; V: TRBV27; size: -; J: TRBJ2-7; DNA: TGTGCCAGCAGGGCTAGCGGGGGTACCTACGAGCAGTACTTC; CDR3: CASRASGGTYEQYF
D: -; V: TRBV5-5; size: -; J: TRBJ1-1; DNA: TGTGCCAGCAGCTTACAGGCGATGAACACTGAAGCTTTCTTT; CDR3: CASSLQAMNTEAFF
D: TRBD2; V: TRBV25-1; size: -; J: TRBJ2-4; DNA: TGTGCCAGCAGTGAAGCGCTAGCGGGAGCCAAAAACATTCAGTACTTC; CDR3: CASSEALAGAKNIQYF
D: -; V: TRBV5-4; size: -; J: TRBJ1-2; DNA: TGTGCCAGCAGCGGTGCAGGGCTGGACTATGGCTACACCTTC; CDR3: CASSGAGLDYGYTF
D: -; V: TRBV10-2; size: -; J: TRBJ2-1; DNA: TGCGCCAGCACAGCTTTCGCGCAAGACAACAATGAGCAGTTCTTC; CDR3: CASTAFAQDNNEQFF
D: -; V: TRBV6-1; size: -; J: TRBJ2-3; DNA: TGTGCCAGCAGTGAAGCGCTTCACACAGATACGCAGTATTTT; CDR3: CASSEALHTDTQYF
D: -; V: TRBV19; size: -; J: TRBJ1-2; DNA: TGTGCCAGTAGGCACCCTCCCGGGGGCTACACCTTC; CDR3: CASRHPPGGYTF
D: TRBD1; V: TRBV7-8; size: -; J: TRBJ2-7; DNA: TGTGCCAGCAGCTTAGAGTGGACAGGGCTTTACGAGCAGTACTTC; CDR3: CASSLEWTGLYEQYF
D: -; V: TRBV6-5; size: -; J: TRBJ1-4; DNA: TGTGCCAGCAGTCCGGGGGGGGCTGCTAATGAAAAACTGTTTTTT; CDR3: CASSPGGAANEKLFF
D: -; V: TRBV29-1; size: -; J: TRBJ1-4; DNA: TGCAGCGCCGGACTGTTTGAGGGAAAACTGTTTTTT; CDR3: CSAGLFEGKLFF
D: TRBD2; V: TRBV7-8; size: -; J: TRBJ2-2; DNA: TGTGCCAGCAGCTCCCGACTAGCGGATAACACCGGGGAGCTGTTTTTT; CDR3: CASSSRLADNTGELFF
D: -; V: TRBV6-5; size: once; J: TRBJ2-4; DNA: TGTGCCAGTGGGGGGAACATTCAGTACTTC; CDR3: CASGGNIQYF
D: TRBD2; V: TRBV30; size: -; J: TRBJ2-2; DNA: TGTGCCTGGAGTCTAACTAGCGGGAGTGGCGGGGAGCTGTTTTTT; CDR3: CAWSLTSGSGGELFF
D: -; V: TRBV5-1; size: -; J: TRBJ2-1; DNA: TGCGCCAGCAGCACCCGGACTGGAACACACAATGAGCAGTTCTTC; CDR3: CASSTRTGTHNEQFF
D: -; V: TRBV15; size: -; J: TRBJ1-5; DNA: TGTGCCACCAGCAGAGAGGAAGGAAAAAGCAATCAGCCCCAGCATTTT; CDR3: CATSREEGKSNQPQHF
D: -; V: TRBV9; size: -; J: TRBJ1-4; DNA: TGTGCCAGCAGCGTAGTGCTGCGCCGAGAGACGAAACTGTTTTTT; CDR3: CASSVVLRRETKLFF
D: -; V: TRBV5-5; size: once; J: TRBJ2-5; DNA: TGTGCCAGCAGATACTCAGGGGCCGGAGAGACCCAGTACTTC; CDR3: CASRYSGAGETQYF
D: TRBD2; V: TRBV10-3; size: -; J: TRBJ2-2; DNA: TGTGCCATCGGTTTAGCGGGACGGTGGAACACCGGGGAGCTGTTTTTT; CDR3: CAIGLAGRWNTGELFF
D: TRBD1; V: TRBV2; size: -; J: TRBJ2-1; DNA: TGTGCCAGCAGTAATGACAGGGGGGTAAACAATGAGCAGTTCTTC; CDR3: CASSNDRGVNNEQFF
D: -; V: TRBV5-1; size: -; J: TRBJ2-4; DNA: TGCGCCAGCAGCCTAGAAGCGGGCAAAAACATTCAGTACTTC; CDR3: CASSLEAGKNIQYF
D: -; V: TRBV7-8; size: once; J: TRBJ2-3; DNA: TGTGCCAGCAGCCCCAGTACAGATACGCAGTATTTT; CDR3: CASSPSTDTQYF
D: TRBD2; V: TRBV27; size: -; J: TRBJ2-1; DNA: TGTGCCAGCAGTTTATCAAGGGCGGGAGGCTACAATGAGCAGTTCTTC; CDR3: CASSLSRAGGYNEQFF
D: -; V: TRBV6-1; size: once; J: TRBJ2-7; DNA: TGTGCCAGCGGACGGACTGATGGAGCCTACGAGCAGTACTTC; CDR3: CASGRTDGAYEQYF
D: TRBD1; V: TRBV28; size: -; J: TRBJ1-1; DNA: TGTGCCAGCACCTGGGACAGGAACCCCAGGACTGAAGCTTTCTTT; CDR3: CASTWDRNPRTEAFF
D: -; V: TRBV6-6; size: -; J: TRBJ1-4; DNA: TGTGCCAGCAGCTTCACGGGCGGACTGTTTTTT; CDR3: CASSFTGGLFF